This T cell receptor (beta chain) is drawn from a study of blood T cell repertoires in COVID-19. About the research overall: Collection of acute and convalescent COVID-19 samples took place in the United States, Italy and Spain. PBMCs, B-cell-depleted T cells, or T cells were the source of the cDNA or gDNA that made up the material.

Per the original methods: Estimates of nucleated cell counts were drawn from the amplification of reference gene primers. The data were produced by immunoSEQ multiplex PCR, yet TCRdb's version contains in-frame clones alone and is incomplete. That table gives V, J and clone size, and the DNA gave D and trimming. Of 150,000 to 200,000 clones listed, roughly nine tenths are singletons. Germline V CDR1 and CDR2: SEHNR, FQNEAQ (reference sequence). J was trimmed by 6 bases and V by 5 bases; bases with no gene match: 2. The CDR3 sequence is 13 residues long. The specimen sequenced was peripheral blood. The TCR sequence derives from a man between 18 and 29 years old who had recovered from COVID-19. The chain combines TRBV7-9 with TRBJ2-2; 8 nucleotides line up with TRBD1. This CDR3 reads CASSGRGPGELFF. The CDR3 region has the DNA TGTGCCAGCAGCGGCAGGGGGCCCGGGGAGCTGTTTTTT.